The entry below gives a single T cell receptor beta chain sequence along with its context. The data are from a study of blood T cell repertoires in COVID-19. Study-wide background: Both acute and convalescent COVID-19 samples were obtained from the United States, Italy and Spain. T cells, B-cell-depleted T cells, or PBMCs provided the cDNA or gDNA that served as material.

In the original analysis: Estimation of nucleated cell counts was performed using reference gene primer amplification. Repertoires were generated with immunoSEQ multiplex PCR, while TCRdb's copy carries only in-frame clones and drops some. That table is the source of V, J and clone size, and D and trimming were worked out from the DNA. Of fewer than 85,000 clones listed, approximately 89% are singletons. The V and J ends lost 0 bases and 0 bases respectively, with 12 bases between them. From germline, CDR1 is MNHNY and CDR2 SVGAGI (reference sequence). The CDR3 totals 16 residues. This rearrangement joins TRBV6-6 to TRBJ2-7; possible D gene TRBD1, 5 bases. The clonotype originates from a human donor in a cohort sampled during active COVID-19. Input material: peripheral blood. The CDR3 reads CASSYSHGAYSYEQYF. CDR3 DNA: TGTGCCAGCAGTTACTCTCATGGGGCCTACTCCTACGAGCAGTACTTC.